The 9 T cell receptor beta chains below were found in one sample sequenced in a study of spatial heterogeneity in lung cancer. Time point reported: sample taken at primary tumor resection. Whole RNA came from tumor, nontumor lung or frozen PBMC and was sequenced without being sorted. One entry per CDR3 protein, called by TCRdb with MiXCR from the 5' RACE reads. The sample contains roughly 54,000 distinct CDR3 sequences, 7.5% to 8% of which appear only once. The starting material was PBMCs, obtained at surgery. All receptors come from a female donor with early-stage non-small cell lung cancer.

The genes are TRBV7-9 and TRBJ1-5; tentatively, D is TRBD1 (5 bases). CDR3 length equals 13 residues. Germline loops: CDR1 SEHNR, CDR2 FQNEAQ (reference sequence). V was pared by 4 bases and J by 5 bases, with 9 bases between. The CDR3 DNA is TGTGCCAGCAGCTCCTTCAGGGATCAGCCCCAGCATTTT. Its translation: CASSSFRDQPQHF.

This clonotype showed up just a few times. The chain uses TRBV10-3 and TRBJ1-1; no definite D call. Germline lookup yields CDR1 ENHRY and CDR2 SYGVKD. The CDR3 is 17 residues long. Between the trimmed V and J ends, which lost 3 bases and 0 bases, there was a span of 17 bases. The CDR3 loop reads CAISDKAGSQLNTEAFF. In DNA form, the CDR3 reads TGTGCCATCAGTGATAAGGCGGGGAGCCAACTGAACACTGAAGCTTTCTTT.

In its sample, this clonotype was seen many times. CDR3 amino acids: CASSLTGQGDTQYF. The CDR3 DNA is TGTGCCAGCAGCTTAACAGGGCAGGGAGATACGCAGTATTTT. The V gene is TRBV7-3, the J gene TRBJ2-3, with D perhaps TRBD1 (5 bases). The CDR3 has 14 amino acids. Per the germline V gene, CDR1 is SGHTA and CDR2 is FQGTGA. V was trimmed by 0 bases and J by 5 bases, leaving 9 bases between them.

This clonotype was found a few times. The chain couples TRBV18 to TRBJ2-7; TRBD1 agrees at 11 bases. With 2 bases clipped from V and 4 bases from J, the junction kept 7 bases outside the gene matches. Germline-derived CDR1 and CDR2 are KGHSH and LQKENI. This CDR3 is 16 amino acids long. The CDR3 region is CASSPSGTGGGYEQYF. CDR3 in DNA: TGTGCCAGCTCACCATCCGGGACAGGGGGAGGTTACGAGCAGTACTTC.

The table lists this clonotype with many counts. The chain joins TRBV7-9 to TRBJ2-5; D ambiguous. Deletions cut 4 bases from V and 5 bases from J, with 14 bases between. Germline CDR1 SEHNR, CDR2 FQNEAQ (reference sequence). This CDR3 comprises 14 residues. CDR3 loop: CASSSAGFRETQYF. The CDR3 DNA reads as TGTGCCAGCAGCTCCGCAGGATTCCGGGAGACCCAGTACTTC.

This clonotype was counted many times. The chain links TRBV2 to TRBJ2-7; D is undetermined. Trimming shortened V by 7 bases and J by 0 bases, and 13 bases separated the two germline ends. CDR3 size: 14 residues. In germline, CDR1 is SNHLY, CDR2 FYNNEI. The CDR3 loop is CASTYHLSSYEQYF. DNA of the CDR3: TGTGCCAGCACGTACCATCTGAGCTCCTACGAGCAGTACTTC.

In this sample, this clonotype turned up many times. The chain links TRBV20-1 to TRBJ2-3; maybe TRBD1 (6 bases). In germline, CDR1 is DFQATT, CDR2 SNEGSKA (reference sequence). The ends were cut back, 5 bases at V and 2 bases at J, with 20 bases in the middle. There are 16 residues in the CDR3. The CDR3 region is CSADYRAPKNTDTQYF. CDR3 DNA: TGCAGTGCTGACTACAGGGCTCCAAAAAACACAGATACGCAGTATTTT.

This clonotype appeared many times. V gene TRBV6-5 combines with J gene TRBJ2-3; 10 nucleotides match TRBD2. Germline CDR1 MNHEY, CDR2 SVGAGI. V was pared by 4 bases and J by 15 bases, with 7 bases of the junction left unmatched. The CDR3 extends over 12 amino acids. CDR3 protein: CASSLPGTSVYF. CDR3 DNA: TGTGCCAGCAGTTTGCCCGGGACTAGCGTCTATTTT.

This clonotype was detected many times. CDR3 sequence (DNA): TGTGCCAGCAGCCCTCTAGGACAGGGAGAAGCTTTCTTT. Translating gives CASSPLGQGEAFF. The rearrangement joins TRBV7-2 to TRBJ1-1; TRBD1 matches at 8 bases. The junction had 7 bases not matched to a gene; V was cut back by 5 bases and J by 8 bases. This CDR3 is built from 13 residues. CDR1 is SGHTA, CDR2 FQGNSA, per germline.